Following are 6 T cell receptor beta chains from one sample sequenced in a study of blood T cell repertoires in COVID-19. Data came from immunoSEQ multiplex PCR; TCRdb stores just in-frame clones and leaves some out. In the table there are roughly 280,000 clones, around four fifths of which are singletons. Sequencing input: peripheral blood. These receptors all stem from a man in his 60s who had recovered from COVID-19.

The chain links TRBV7-6 to TRBJ2-3, with TRBD1 matching over 9 bases. Germline V gene sequence: CDR1 SGHVS, CDR2 FNYEAQ. The CDR3 consists of 15 residues. With V trimmed by 5 bases and J by 5 bases, 8 bases remained unmatched. This CDR3 is CASSRGQGIGDTQYF. DNA of the CDR3: TGTGCCAGCAGCAGAGGACAGGGGATCGGAGATACGCAGTATTTT.

The chain recombines TRBV2 with TRBJ2-7; unclear D gene. The CDR3 totals 15 residues. Trimming took off 3 bases at V and 4 bases at J, with 16 bases between the two ends. Per germline, CDR1 SNHLY and CDR2 FYNNEI. The CDR3 is CASSDPSLPVYEQYF. In nucleotides, the CDR3 is TGTGCCAGCAGTGACCCGAGTCTCCCGGTTTACGAGCAGTACTTC.

This chain uses TRBV5-4 with TRBJ1-2; 7 bases line up with TRBD1. Germline V gene lookup returns CDR1 SGHNT and CDR2 YYREEE (reference sequence). The CDR3 consists of 16 residues. Trimming at V came to 0 bases and at J to 2 bases, leaving 7 bases not matched to a gene. CDR3 DNA: TGTGCCAGCAGCTTGGGAGCAGGGGGAGAAAACTATGGCTACACCTTC. This gives the protein CASSLGAGGENYGYTF. Using reference TRBV5-4 and TRBJ1-2 for the parts outside the CDR3, the full variable domain is ETGVTQSPTHLIKTRGQQVTLRCSSQSGHNTVSWYQQALGQGPQFIFQYYREEENGRGNFPPRFSGLQFPNYSSELNVNALELDDSALYLCASSLGAGGENYGYTFGSGTRLTVV.

This clone was counted only a few times. The rearrangement joins TRBV11-2 to TRBJ2-3; unclear D gene. The CDR3 is 14 residues long. Trimming stripped 3 bases from V and 6 bases from J, with 13 bases between. Germline CDR1 reads SGHAT; CDR2 reads FQNNGV. The CDR3 DNA follows: TGTGCCAGCAGCTTTGAGTTCTCCGCGGATACGCAGTATTTT. This translates into CASSFEFSADTQYF.

This clone has just one count. The V and J genes are TRBV4-2 and TRBJ2-1; TRBD2 is a possible D gene (5 bases). V was clipped by 4 bases and J by 4 bases, with 14 bases between them. This CDR3 contains 15 residues. Germline values: CDR1 LGHNA, CDR2 YNFKEQ. The chain's CDR3 is CASSRLGSGYNEQFF. The CDR3 nucleotides read TGTGCCAGCAGCCGATTGGGCTCGGGGTACAATGAGCAGTTCTTC.

The chain links TRBV25-1 to TRBJ1-2, with D tentatively TRBD1 (5 bases). Trimming took 1 base from V and 8 from J, leaving 11 bases between them. Germline loops: CDR1 MGHDK, CDR2 SYGVNS. The CDR3 covers 13 residues. Written as DNA, the CDR3 is TGTGCCAGCAGTGAATCCTGGGGCCGCGGCTACACCTTC. This codes for CASSESWGRGYTF.